This T cell receptor beta chain is from a study of cytomegalovirus exposure and HLA in healthy donors. A word on this clone: Its antigen is unknown.

V lost 3 bases and J 3 bases, leaving 9 bases between the germline ends. CDR1 and CDR2 (germline): MDHEN, SYDVKM. CDR3 length: 13 amino acids. Primers for the PCR totalled 60 Vbeta and 13 Jbeta. This table comes from immunoSEQ multiplex PCR, and its TCRdb copy is limited to in-frame clones, with some not included. The sample holds 150,000 to 200,000 clones; approximately 70% are singletons and the top ten take about 5.4%. General observations from the study: The study flagged about 150 TCR beta chains as cytomegalovirus-associated. When the data were analyzed later, several of the most significant clusters appeared to be linked to common viral pathogens. As a later analysis showed, a missense DCLRE1C variant was linked to trimming of TCR beta V- and J-genes.

Sequenced input: PBMCs. This TCR was recovered from a woman aged 18 to 35 in good health and CMV-seropositive. The chain recombines TRBV28 with TRBJ2-7; D might be TRBD2 (5 bases). In nucleotides, the CDR3 is TGTGCCAGCAGTTTGGGTAGCGACTACGAGCAGTACTTC. Residues: CASSLGSDYEQYF. The whole variable domain, remainder taken from reference TRBV28 and TRBJ2-7, is DVKVTQSSRYLVKRTGEKVFLECVQDMDHENMFWYRQDPGLGLRLIYFSYDVKMKEKGDIPEGYSVSREKKERFSLILESASTNQTSMYLCASSLGSDYEQYFGPGTRLTVT.